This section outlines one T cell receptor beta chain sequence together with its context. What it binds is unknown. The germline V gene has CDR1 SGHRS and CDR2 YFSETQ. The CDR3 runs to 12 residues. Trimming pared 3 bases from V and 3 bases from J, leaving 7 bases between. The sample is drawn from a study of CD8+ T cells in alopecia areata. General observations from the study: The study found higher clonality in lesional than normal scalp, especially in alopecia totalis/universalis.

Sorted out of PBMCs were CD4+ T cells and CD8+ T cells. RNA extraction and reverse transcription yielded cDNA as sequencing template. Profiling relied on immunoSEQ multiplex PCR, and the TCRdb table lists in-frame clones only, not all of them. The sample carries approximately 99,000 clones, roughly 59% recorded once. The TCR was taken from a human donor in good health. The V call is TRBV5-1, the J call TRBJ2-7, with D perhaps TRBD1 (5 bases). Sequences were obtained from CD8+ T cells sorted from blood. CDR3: CASSYDSYEQYF. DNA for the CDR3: TGCGCCAGCAGCTACGACAGCTACGAGCAGTACTTC.